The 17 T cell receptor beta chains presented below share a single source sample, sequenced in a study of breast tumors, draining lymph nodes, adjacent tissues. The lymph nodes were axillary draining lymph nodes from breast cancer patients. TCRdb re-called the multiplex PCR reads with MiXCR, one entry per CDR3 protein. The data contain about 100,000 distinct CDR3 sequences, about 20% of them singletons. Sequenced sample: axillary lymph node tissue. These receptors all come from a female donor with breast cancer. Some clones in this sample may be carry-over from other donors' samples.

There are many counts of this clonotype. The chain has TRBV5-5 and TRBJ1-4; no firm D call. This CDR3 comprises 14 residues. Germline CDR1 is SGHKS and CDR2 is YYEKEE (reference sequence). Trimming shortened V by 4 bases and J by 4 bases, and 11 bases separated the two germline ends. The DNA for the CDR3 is TGTGCCAGCAGCAGAGGAGGTATTAATGAAAAACTGTTTTTT. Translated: CASSRGGINEKLFF.

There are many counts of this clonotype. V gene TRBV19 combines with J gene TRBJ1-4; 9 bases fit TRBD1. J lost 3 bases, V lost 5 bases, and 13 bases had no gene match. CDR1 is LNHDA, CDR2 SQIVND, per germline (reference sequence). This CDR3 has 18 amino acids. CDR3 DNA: TGTGCCAGTAGTCCAGGACAGGGGTCTTACGCCTCTAATGAAAAACTGTTTTTT. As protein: CASSPGQGSYASNEKLFF.

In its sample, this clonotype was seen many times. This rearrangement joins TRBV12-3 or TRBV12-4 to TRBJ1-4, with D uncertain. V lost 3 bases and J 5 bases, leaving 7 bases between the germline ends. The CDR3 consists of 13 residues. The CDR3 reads CASSFVGNEKLFF. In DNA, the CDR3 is TGTGCCAGCAGTTTCGTCGGGAATGAAAAACTGTTTTTT.

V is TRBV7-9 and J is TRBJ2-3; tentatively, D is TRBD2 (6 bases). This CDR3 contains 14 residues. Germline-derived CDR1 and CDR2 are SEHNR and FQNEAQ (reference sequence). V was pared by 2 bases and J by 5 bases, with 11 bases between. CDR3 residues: CASSLTEGQDTQYF. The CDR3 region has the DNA TGTGCCAGCAGCTTAACGGAGGGCCAAGATACGCAGTATTTT.

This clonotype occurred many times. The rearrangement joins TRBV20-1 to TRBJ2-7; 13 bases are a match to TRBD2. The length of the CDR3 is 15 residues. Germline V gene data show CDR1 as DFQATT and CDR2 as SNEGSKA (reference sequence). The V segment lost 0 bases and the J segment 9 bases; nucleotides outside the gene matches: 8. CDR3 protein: CSARDGGLAGIGQYF. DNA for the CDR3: TGCAGTGCTAGAGATGGGGGACTAGCGGGAATAGGGCAGTACTTC.

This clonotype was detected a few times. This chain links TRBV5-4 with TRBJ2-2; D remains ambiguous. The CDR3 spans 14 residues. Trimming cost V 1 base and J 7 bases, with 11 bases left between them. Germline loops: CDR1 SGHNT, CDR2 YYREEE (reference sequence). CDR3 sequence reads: CASSLIRSGGELFF. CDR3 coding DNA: TGTGCCAGCAGCTTGATCAGGAGTGGCGGGGAGCTGTTTTTT.

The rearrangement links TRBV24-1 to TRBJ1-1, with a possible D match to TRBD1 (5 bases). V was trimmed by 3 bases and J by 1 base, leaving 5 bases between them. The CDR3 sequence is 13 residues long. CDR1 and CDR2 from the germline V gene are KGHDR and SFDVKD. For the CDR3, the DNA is TGTGCCACCAGTGATGGACAGAACACTGAAGCTTTCTTT. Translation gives CATSDGQNTEAFF.

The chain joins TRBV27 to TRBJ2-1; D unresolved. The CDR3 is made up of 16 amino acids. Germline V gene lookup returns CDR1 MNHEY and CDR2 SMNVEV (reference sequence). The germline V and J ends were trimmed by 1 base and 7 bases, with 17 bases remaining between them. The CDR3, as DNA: TGTGCCAGCAGTTTATACTTTGGAGAGGCGAGAAATGAGCAGTTCTTC. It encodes CASSLYFGEARNEQFF.

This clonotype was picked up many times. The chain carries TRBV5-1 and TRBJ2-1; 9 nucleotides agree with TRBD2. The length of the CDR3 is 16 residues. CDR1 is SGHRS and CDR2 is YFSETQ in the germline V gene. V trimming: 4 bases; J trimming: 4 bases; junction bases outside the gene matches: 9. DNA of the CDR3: TGCGCCAGCAGCCAGACTAGCGGAGGGGCGTACAATGAGCAGTTCTTC. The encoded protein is CASSQTSGGAYNEQFF.

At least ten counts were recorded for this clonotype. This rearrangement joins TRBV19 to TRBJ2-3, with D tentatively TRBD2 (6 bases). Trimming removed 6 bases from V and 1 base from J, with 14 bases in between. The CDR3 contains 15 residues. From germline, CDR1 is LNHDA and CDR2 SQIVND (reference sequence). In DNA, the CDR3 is TGTGCCAGTAGGGGCGGCTGGGGGGGCACAGATACGCAGTATTTT. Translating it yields CASRGGWGGTDTQYF.

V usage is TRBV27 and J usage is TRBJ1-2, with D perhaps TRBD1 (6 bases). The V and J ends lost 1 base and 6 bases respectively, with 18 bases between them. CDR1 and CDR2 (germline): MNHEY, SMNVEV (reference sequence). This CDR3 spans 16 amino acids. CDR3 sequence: CASSLLPPGTSNGYTF. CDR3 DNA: TGTGCCAGCAGTTTATTACCCCCCGGGACAAGTAATGGCTACACCTTC.

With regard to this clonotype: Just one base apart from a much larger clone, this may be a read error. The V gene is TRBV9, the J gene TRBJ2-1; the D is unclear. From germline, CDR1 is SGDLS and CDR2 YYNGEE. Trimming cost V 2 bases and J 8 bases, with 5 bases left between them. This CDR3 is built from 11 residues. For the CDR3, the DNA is TGTGCCAGCAGCGTGGACGATGAGCAGTTCTTC. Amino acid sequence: CASSVDDEQFF.

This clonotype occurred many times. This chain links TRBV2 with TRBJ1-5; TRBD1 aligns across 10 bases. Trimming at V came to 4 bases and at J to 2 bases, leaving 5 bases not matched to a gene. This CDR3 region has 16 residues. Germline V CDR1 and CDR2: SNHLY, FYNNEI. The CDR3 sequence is CASSGDRGRGNQPQHF. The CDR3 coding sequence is TGTGCCAGCAGTGGGGACAGGGGTCGTGGCAATCAGCCCCAGCATTTT.

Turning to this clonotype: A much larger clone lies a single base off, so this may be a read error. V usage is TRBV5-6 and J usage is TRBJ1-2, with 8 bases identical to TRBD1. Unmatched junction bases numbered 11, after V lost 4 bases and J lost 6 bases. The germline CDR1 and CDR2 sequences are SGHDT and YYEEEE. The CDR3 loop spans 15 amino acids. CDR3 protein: CASSNPDRGNHGYTF. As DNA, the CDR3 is TGTGCCAGCAGCAATCCTGACAGGGGAAACCATGGCTACACCTTC.

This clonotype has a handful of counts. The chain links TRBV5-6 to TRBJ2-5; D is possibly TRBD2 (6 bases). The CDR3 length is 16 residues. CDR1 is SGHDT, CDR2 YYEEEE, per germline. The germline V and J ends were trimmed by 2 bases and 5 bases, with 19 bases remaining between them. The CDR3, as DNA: TGTGCCAGCAGCTTTTACGGGACTCTTTTGTGGGAGACCCAGTACTTC. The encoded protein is CASSFYGTLLWETQYF.

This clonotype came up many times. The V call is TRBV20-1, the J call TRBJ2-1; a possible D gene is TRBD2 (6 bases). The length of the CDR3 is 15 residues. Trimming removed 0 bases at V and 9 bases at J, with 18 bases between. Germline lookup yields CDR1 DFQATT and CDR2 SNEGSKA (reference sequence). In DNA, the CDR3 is TGCAGTGCTAGAGATGGGACTTCGCCCTGGAGTGAGCAGTTCTTC. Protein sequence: CSARDGTSPWSEQFF.

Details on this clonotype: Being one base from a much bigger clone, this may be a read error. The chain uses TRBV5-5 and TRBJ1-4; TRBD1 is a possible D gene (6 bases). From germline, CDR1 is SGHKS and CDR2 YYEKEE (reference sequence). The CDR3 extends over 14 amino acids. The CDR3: CACSLTGNNEKLFF. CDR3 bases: TGTGCCTGCAGCTTGACAGGAAATAATGAAAAACTGTTTTTT.